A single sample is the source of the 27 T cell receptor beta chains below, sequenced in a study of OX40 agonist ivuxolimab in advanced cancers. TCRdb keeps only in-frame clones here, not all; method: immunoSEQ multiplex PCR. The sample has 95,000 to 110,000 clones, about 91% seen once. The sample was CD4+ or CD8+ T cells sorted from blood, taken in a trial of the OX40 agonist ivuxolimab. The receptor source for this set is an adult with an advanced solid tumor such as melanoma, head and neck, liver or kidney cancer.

The CDR3 sequence is CASSFRRDLTGELFF. CDR3 bases: TGTGCCAGCAGCTTCCGGCGGGACCTCACCGGGGAGCTGTTTTTT. This chain links TRBV5-4 with TRBJ2-2, with D perhaps matching TRBD2 (6 bases). The V and J ends lost 2 bases and 4 bases respectively, with 12 bases between them. CDR1 SGHNT and CDR2 YYREEE come from the germline V gene (reference sequence). The CDR3 is 15 residues long.

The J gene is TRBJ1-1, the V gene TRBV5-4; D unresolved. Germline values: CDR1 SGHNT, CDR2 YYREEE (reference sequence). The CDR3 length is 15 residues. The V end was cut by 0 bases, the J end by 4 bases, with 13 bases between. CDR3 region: CASSLGGELGTEAFF. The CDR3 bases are TGTGCCAGCAGCTTGGGTGGGGAATTGGGCACTGAAGCTTTCTTT.

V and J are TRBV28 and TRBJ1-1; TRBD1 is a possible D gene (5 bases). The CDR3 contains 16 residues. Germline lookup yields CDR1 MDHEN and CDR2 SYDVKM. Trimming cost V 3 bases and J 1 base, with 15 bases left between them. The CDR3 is CASSLATRGENTEAFF. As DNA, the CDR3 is TGTGCCAGCAGTTTGGCCACAAGAGGGGAGAACACTGAAGCTTTCTTT.

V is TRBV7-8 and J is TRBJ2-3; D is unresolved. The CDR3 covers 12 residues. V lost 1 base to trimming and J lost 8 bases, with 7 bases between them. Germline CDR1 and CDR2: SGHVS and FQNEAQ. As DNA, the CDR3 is TGTGCCAGCAGCTTAGAATGGGGTACGCAGTATTTT. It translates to CASSLEWGTQYF.

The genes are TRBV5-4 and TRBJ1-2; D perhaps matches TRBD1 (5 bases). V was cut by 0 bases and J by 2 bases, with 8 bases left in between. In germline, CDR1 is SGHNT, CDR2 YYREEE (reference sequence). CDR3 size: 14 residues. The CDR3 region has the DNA TGTGCCAGCAGCTTGGCGTGGGGGAACTATGGCTACACCTTC. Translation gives CASSLAWGNYGYTF.

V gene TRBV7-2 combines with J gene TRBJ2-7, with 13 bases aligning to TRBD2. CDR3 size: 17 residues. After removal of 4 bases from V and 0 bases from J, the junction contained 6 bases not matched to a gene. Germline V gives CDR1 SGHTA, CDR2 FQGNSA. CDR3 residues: CASSSTTSGRFSYEQYF. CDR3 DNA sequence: TGTGCCAGCAGCTCTACGACTAGCGGGAGGTTCTCCTACGAGCAGTACTTC.

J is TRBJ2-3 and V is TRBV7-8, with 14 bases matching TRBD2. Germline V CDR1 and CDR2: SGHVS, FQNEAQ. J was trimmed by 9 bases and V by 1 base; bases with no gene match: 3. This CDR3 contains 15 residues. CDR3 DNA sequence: TGTGCCAGCAGCTTAGTGGGACTAGCGGGAGCCACGCAGTATTTT. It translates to CASSLVGLAGATQYF.

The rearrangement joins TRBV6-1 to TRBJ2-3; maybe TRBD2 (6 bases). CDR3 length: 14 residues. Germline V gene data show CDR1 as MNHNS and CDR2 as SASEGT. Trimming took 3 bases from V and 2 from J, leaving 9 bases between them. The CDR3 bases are TGTGCCAGCAGTGAGGCGGGAACCACAGATACGCAGTATTTT. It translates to CASSEAGTTDTQYF.

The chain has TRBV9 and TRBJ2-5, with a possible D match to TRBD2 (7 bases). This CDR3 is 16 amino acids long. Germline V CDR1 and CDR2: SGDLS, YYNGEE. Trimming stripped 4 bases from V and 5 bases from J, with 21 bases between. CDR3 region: CASSPNPGGGLETQYF. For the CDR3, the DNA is TGTGCCAGCAGCCCCAATCCTGGGGGGGGCTTGGAGACCCAGTACTTC.

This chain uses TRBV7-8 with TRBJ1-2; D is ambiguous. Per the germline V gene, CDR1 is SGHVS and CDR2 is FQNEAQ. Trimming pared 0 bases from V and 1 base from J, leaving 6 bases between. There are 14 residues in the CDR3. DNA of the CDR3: TGTGCCAGCAGCTTAGCAATCCTTAACTATGGCTACACCTTC. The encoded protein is CASSLAILNYGYTF. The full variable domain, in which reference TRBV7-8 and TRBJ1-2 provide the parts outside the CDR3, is GAGVSQSPRYKVAKRGQDVALRCDPISGHVSLFWYQQALGQGPEFLTYFQNEAQLDKSGLPSDRFFAERPEGSVSTLKIQRTQQEDSAVYLCASSLAILNYGYTFGSGTRLTVV.

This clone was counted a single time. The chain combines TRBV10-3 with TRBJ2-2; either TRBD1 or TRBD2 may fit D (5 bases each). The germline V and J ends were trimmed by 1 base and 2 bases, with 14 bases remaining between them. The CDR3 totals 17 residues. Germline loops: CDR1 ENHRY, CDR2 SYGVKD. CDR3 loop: CAISELGTQGNTGELFF. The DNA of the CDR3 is TGTGCCATCAGTGAGTTGGGGACGCAGGGTAACACCGGGGAGCTGTTTTTT.

The CDR3 coding sequence is TGTGCCAGCAGGATCCAGGGGGCGCGGGGCACTGAAGCTTTCTTT. It is translated as CASRIQGARGTEAFF. The rearrangement joins TRBV28 to TRBJ1-1; 8 bases align to TRBD1. The CDR3 has 15 amino acids. Germline V gene lookup returns CDR1 MDHEN and CDR2 SYDVKM. V dropped 6 bases and J dropped 4; count of bases not matched to a gene: 10.

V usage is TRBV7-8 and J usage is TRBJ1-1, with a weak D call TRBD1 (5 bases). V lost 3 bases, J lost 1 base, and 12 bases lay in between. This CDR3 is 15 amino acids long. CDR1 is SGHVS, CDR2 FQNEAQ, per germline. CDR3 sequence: CASSFQGSPNTEAFF. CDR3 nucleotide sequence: TGTGCCAGCAGCTTCCAGGGCAGCCCGAACACTGAAGCTTTCTTT.

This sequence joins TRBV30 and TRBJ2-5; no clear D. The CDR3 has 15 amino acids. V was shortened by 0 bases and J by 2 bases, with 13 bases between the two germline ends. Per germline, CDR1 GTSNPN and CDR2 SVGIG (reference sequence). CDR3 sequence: CAWSVVLGMQETQYF. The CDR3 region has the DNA TGTGCCTGGAGTGTAGTCTTGGGGATGCAAGAGACCCAGTACTTC.

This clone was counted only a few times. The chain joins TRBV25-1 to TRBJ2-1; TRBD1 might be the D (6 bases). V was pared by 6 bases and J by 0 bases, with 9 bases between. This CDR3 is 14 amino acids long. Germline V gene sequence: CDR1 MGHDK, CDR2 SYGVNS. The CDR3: CASRGAFSYNEQFF. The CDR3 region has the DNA TGTGCCAGCAGGGGGGCTTTCTCCTACAATGAGCAGTTCTTC.

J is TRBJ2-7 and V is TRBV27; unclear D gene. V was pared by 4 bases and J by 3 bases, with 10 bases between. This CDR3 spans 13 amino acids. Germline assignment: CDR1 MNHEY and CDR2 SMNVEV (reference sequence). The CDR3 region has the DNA TGTGCCAGCAGTTCCGCAAATAGCTACGAGCAGTACTTC. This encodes CASSSANSYEQYF.

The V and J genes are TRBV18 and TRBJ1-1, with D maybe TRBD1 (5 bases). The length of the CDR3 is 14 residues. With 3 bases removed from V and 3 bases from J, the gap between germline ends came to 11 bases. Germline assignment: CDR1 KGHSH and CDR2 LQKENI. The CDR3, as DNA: TGTGCCAGCTCACCTCCAGGGTGGGACACTGAAGCTTTCTTT. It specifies CASSPPGWDTEAFF.

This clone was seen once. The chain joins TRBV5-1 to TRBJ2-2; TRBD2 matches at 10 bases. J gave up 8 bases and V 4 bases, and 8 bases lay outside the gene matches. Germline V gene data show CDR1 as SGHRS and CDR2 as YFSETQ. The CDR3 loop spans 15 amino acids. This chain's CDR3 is CASSPPLAGAGELFF. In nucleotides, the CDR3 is TGCGCCAGCAGCCCCCCCCTAGCGGGAGCTGGGGAGCTGTTTTTT.

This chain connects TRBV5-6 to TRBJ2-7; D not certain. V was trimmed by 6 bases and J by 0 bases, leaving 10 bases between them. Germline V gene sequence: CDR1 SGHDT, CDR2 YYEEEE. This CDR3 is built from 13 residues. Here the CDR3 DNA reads TGTGCCAGCAACATACAGAGCTCCTACGAGCAGTACTTC. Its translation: CASNIQSSYEQYF.

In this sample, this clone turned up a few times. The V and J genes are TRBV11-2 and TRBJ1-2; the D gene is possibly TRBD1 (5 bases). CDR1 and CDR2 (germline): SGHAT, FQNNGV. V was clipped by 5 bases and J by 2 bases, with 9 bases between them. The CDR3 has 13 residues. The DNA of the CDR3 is TGTGCCAGCAGCCCCGACAGCAACTATGGCTACACCTTC. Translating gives CASSPDSNYGYTF. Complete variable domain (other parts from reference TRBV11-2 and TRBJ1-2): EAGVAQSPRYKIIEKRQSVAFWCNPISGHATLYWYQQILGQGPKLLIQFQNNGVVDDSQLPKDRFSAERLKGVDSTLKIQPAKLEDSAVYLCASSPDSNYGYTFGSGTRLTVV.

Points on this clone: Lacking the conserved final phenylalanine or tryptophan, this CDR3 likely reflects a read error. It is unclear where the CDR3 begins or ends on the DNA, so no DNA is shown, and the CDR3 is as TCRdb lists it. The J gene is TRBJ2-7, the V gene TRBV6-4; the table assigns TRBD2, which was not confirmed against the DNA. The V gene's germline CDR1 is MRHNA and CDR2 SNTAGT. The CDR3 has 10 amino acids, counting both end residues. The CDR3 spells CASSVGTSSL.

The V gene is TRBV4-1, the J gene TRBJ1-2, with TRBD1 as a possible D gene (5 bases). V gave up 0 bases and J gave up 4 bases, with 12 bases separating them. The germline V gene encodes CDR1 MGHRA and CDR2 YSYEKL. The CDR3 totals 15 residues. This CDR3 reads CASSQDGAGSYGYTF. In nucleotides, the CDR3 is TGCGCCAGCAGCCAAGATGGGGCCGGGAGCTATGGCTACACCTTC.

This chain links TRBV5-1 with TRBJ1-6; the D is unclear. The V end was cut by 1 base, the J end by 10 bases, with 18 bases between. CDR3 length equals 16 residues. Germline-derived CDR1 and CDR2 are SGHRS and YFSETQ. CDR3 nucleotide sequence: TGCGCCAGCAGCTTGACGGAGGAAGGGAGAAACTCACCCCTCCACTTT. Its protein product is CASSLTEEGRNSPLHF.

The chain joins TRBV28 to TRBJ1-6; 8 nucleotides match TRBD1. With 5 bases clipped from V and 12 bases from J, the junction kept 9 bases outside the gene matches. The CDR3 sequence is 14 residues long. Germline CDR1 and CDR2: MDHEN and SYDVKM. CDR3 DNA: TGTGCCAGCAGTGGGACAGGCGGCCGGGTACCCCTCCACTTT. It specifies CASSGTGGRVPLHF.

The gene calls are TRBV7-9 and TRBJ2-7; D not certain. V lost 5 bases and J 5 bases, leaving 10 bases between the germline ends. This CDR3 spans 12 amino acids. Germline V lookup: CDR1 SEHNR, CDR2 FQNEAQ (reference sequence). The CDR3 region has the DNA TGTGCCAGCAGCCCTCCGGTTAACGAGCAGTACTTC. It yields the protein CASSPPVNEQYF.

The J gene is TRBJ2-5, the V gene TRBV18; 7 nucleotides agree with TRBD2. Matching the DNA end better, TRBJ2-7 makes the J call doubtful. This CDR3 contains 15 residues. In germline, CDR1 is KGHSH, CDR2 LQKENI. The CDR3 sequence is CASSPPNGRIYEQYF. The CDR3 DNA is TGTGCCAGCTCACCACCTAACGGGAGGATTTACGAGCAGTACTTC.

The CDR3 DNA follows: TGTGCCAGCACCAGGACGGTGGTTTCCTACGAGCAGTACTTC. This encodes CASTRTVVSYEQYF. The rearrangement links TRBV7-6 to TRBJ2-7; D is uncertain. The ends were cut back, 7 bases at V and 1 base at J, with 14 bases in the middle. CDR1 is SGHVS, CDR2 FNYEAQ, per germline. The CDR3 consists of 14 residues.